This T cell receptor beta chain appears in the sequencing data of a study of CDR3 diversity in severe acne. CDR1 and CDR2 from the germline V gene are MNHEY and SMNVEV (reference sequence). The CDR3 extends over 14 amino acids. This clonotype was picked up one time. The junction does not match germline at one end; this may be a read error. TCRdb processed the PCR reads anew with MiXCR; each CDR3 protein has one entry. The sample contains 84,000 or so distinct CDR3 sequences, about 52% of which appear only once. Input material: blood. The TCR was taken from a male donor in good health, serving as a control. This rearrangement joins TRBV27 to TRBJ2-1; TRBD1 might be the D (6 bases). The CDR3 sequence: CASSRRDTYNGQFF. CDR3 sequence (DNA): TGCGCCAGCAGTCGCAGGGACACCTACAATGGGCAGTTCTTC.